Following are 5 T cell receptor beta chains from one sample sequenced in a study of regulatory T cells in long-lasting Graves disease (dated by TCRdb to the early 2020s). Library method: multiplex PCR. Instrument used: Illumina HiSeq 4000. iRepertoire HTBI primers and Arm-PCR amplification of CDR3 regions were used to construct TCR beta libraries. TCRdb applied fastp at Q25 and MiXCR to the public reads, then kept only in-frame beta chains. Each entry is one CDR3 protein sequence, shown with its most common DNA and genes. Across this sample there are around 470,000 distinct CDR3 sequences, with 12% to 15% seen only once. The ten most abundant clones make up more than 15% of the sample. Sample time point, as interpreted from the label and publication: newly diagnosed GD, antithyroid drugs for less than 3 months. RNA was extracted from PBMCs in TRIzol for both TCR sequencing and RNA sequencing. The same sample was also studied in work on T cells in Graves' hyperthyroidism and ophthalmopathy.

This sample comprised peripheral blood mononuclear cells (PBMCs), obtained at new diagnosis, from a patient treated with antithyroid drugs. The receptors originated from a woman in her fifties or sixties with Graves disease. Donor details come from another sample of the same person, matched by shared clones.

This clonotype was detected a few times. J is TRBJ1-5 and V is TRBV12-3 or TRBV12-4, with TRBD1 as a possible D gene (6 bases). V lost 3 bases to trimming and J lost 10 bases, with 13 bases between them. The CDR3 is 13 residues long. The CDR3 DNA sequence: TGTGCCAGCAGTTTGGACAGTCCGGGCCCCCAGCATTTT. Translation gives CASSLDSPGPQHF.

Details on this clonotype: This sequence is one base from a far larger clone and is likely a read error. The chain uses TRBV2 and TRBJ2-7, with D hard to call. The V and J ends lost 6 bases and 7 bases respectively, with 22 bases between them. The CDR3 has 15 amino acids. CDR1 SNHLY and CDR2 FYNNEI come from the germline V gene. The CDR3 spells CASRQRDESYNEQYF. DNA for the CDR3: TGTGCCAGCAGACAACGAGACGAAAGCTACAATGAGCAGTACTTC. The whole variable domain, filled in from reference TRBV2 and TRBJ2-7, reads EPEVTQTPSHQVTQMGQEVILRCVPISNHLYFYWYRQILGQKVEFLVSFYNNEISEKSEIFDDQFSVERPDGSNFTLKIRSTKLEDSAMYFCASRQRDESYNEQYFGPGTRLTVT.

Note on this clonotype: No conserved phenylalanine or tryptophan ends this CDR3, so it is likely a read error. No DNA is shown, since the ends of the CDR3 on it are uncertain; the CDR3 is the one TCRdb lists. The chain is built from TRBV7-9 and TRBJ1-1. The CDR3 contains 13 residues when both ends are counted. Germline CDR1 and CDR2: SEHNR and FQNEAQ (reference sequence). CDR3 loop: CASSAKENTETFY.

This clonotype has a count of ten or more. The rearrangement uses TRBV18 and TRBJ2-1, with TRBD2 as a possible D gene (6 bases). This CDR3 has 13 amino acids. Looked up from germline, CDR1 is KGHSH and CDR2 is LQKENI. V lost 8 bases and J lost 4, with 12 bases in between. The CDR3 loop reads CASALGTYNEQFF. CDR3 nucleotides: TGTGCCAGCGCTCTAGGGACTTACAATGAGCAGTTCTTC.

This clonotype turned up a few times. This sequence joins TRBV19 and TRBJ1-1; D unclear. The germline gives CDR1 LNHDA, CDR2 SQIVND (reference sequence). V was clipped by 4 bases and J by 0 bases, with 18 bases between them. The CDR3 runs to 17 residues. In DNA form, the CDR3 reads TGTGCCAGTAGTACCCCCTTGCAAGGTGGGTTGAACACTGAAGCTTTCTTT. Residues: CASSTPLQGGLNTEAFF.